The 24 T cell receptor beta chains given below trace back to one sample, sequenced in a study of CD8 T cells in Susac syndrome. Random hexamers primed reverse transcription of roughly 0.5 to 1 ug RNA. TCRdb reprocessed the immunoSEQ multiplex PCR reads with MiXCR, giving one entry per CDR3 protein. The sample includes 45,000 to 60,000 distinct CDR3 sequences, roughly 93% of them seen just once. The sample consisted of CD8+ T cells from PBMCs. These receptors came from a human donor with multiple sclerosis.

CDR3 nucleotide sequence: TGTGCCAGTAGTGCCGACAAGACTAGCGGGAAGAGCTCCTACGAGCAGTACTTC. Protein product: CASSADKTSGKSSYEQYF. The chain uses TRBV19 and TRBJ2-7, with TRBD2 matching 11 bases. The CDR3 length is 18 residues. V lost 5 bases and J lost 0; bases outside the gene matches: 12. CDR1 and CDR2 (germline): LNHDA, SQIVND (reference sequence).

The gene calls are TRBV7-9 and TRBJ2-5, with no clear D. V lost 1 base, J lost 0 bases, and 15 bases lay in between. The CDR3 sequence is 17 residues long. Germline CDR1 and CDR2: SEHNR and FQNEAQ (reference sequence). In DNA, the CDR3 is TGTGCCAGCAGCTTAGATCATTTTGGGCTCAACCAAGAGACCCAGTACTTC. It encodes CASSLDHFGLNQETQYF.

This chain joins TRBV14 and TRBJ1-1, with D possibly being TRBD1 (6 bases). V lost 1 base and J lost 6, with 9 bases in between. The CDR3 extends over 13 amino acids. Germline CDR1 reads SGHDN; CDR2 reads FVKESK. This chain's CDR3 is CASSQAGGSEAFF. The CDR3 DNA reads as TGTGCCAGCAGCCAAGCGGGGGGCTCTGAAGCTTTCTTT. Full variable domain (missing parts from reference TRBV14 and TRBJ1-1): EAGVTQFPSHSVIEKGQTVTLRCDPISGHDNLYWYRRVMGKEIKFLLHFVKESKQDESGMPNNRFLAERTGGTYSTLKVQPAELEDSGVYFCASSQAGGSEAFFGQGTRLTVV.

V usage is TRBV4-3 and J usage is TRBJ2-2; 9 positions match TRBD1. Losses at the gene ends were 1 base for V and 6 bases for J; bases not matched to a gene: 9. CDR3 size: 17 residues. Germline V gene sequence: CDR1 LGHNA, CDR2 YSLEER. For the CDR3, the DNA is TGCGCCAGCAGCCAAGGGTCCGGGACAGGGTCCTCCGGGGAGCTGTTTTTT. This codes for CASSQGSGTGSSGELFF.

This chain uses TRBV25-1 with TRBJ1-1, with 9 positions matching TRBD1. CDR1 and CDR2 from the germline V gene are MGHDK and SYGVNS. There are 16 residues in the CDR3. J gave up 3 bases and V 1 base, and 6 bases lay outside the gene matches. CDR3 region: CASSEWGDRVDTEAFF. In DNA, the CDR3 is TGTGCCAGCAGTGAATGGGGGGACAGGGTGGACACTGAAGCTTTCTTT.

The V gene is TRBV29-1, the J gene TRBJ2-3; D possibly corresponds to TRBD2 (6 bases). This CDR3 spans 12 amino acids. V gave up 5 bases and J gave up 4 bases, with 10 bases separating them. From germline, CDR1 is SQVTM and CDR2 ANQGSEA. The CDR3 protein is CSVPRGSDTQYF. The CDR3 DNA follows: TGCAGCGTTCCCCGGGGGTCAGATACGCAGTATTTT.

To note about this clonotype: The junction departs from the called germline gene at one end, perhaps through a read error. The rearrangement joins TRBV27 to TRBJ2-1, with D tentatively TRBD2 (7 bases). This CDR3 is built from 11 residues. Looked up from germline, CDR1 is MNHEY and CDR2 is SMNVEV (reference sequence). DNA of the CDR3: TGTGCCAGCAGTTTCGGAGGGGGGGATGTCTTC. Its protein is CASSFGGGDVF.

The rearrangement joins TRBV11-1 to TRBJ1-1, with a weak D call TRBD1 (5 bases). Trimming cost V 4 bases and J 8 bases, with 17 bases left between them. The CDR3 is 14 amino acids. Germline V CDR1 and CDR2: SGHAT, FQDESV (reference sequence). The chain's CDR3 is CASSSGPGSREAFF. Here the CDR3 DNA reads TGTGCCAGCAGCTCGGGACCGGGGAGTCGGGAAGCTTTCTTT.

This chain links TRBV6-2 or TRBV6-3 with TRBJ2-7; D possibly corresponds to TRBD2 (5 bases). Germline lookup yields CDR1 MNHEY and CDR2 SVGEGT. This CDR3 spans 14 amino acids. V lost 6 bases and J 0 bases, leaving 12 bases between the germline ends. CDR3 region: CASSSDWSSYEQYF. The CDR3, as DNA: TGTGCCAGCAGCTCGGACTGGAGCTCCTACGAGCAGTACTTC.

V and J are TRBV7-9 and TRBJ2-2; D assignment may be TRBD1 or TRBD2 (5 bases each). CDR3 length: 16 amino acids. Germline V gene data show CDR1 as SEHNR and CDR2 as FQNEAQ (reference sequence). The germline V and J ends were trimmed by 5 bases and 6 bases, with 19 bases remaining between them. The CDR3 here is CASSRPGSMRPGELFF. In DNA, the CDR3 is TGTGCCAGCAGCCGACCAGGGAGCATGAGACCCGGGGAGCTGTTTTTT.

The V gene is TRBV27, the J gene TRBJ2-2; D uncertain. This CDR3 has 14 amino acids. CDR1 and CDR2 from the germline V gene are MNHEY and SMNVEV (reference sequence). Trimming took 0 bases from V and 7 from J, leaving 9 bases between them. The CDR3 is CASSLSLIGGELFF. DNA for the CDR3: TGTGCCAGCAGTTTATCCCTGATCGGCGGGGAGCTGTTTTTT.

This clonotype was counted once. This chain connects TRBV5-6 to TRBJ2-7; D ambiguous. V was clipped by 1 base and J by 8 bases, with 10 bases between them. This CDR3 is 12 amino acids long. Germline CDR1 is SGHDT and CDR2 is YYEEEE. The CDR3 nucleotides are TGTGCCAGCAGCTTGTCAAGCCCCCAGCAGTACTTC. Its translation is CASSLSSPQQYF.

The V gene is TRBV20-1, the J gene TRBJ1-2, with D unresolved. In germline, CDR1 is DFQATT, CDR2 SNEGSKA (reference sequence). The CDR3 runs to 13 residues. Between the trimmed V and J ends, which lost 1 base and 1 base, there was a span of 7 bases. The CDR3 DNA follows: TGCAGTGCTAGAGCAACGGTTAACTATGGCTACACCTTC. It translates to CSARATVNYGYTF.

The rearrangement links TRBV27 to TRBJ2-7; TRBD1 matches at 8 bases. The CDR3 sequence is 15 residues long. With 4 bases clipped from V and 3 bases from J, the junction kept 8 bases outside the gene matches. Germline V gene data show CDR1 as MNHEY and CDR2 as SMNVEV (reference sequence). CDR3 nucleotide sequence: TGTGCCAGCAGTTCGAGGACAGGGAGTTTCTACGAGCAGTACTTC. Translation gives CASSSRTGSFYEQYF.

The genes are TRBV7-9 and TRBJ2-7, with D unclear. Germline assignment: CDR1 SEHNR and CDR2 FQNEAQ (reference sequence). This CDR3 is 18 amino acids long. Deletions cut 1 base from V and 0 bases from J, with 19 bases between. The CDR3 sequence: CASSLVSRAAPSSYEQYF. DNA for the CDR3: TGTGCCAGCAGCTTAGTGTCACGTGCGGCACCAAGCTCCTACGAGCAGTACTTC.

The chain combines TRBV13 with TRBJ2-5, with TRBD2 matching 9 bases. The ends lost 5 bases at V and 3 bases at J; junction bases unmatched: 7. The germline gives CDR1 PRHDT, CDR2 FYEKMQ (reference sequence). The CDR3 is 15 amino acids. The CDR3 DNA follows: TGTGCCAGCAGCCCAATTCTAGCGGGGAAAGAGACCCAGTACTTC. Protein product: CASSPILAGKETQYF.

The chain is built from TRBV7-9 and TRBJ2-1; D might be TRBD1 or TRBD2, each matching 6 bases. The CDR3 length is 17 residues. Looked up from germline, CDR1 is SEHNR and CDR2 is FQNEAQ (reference sequence). Deletions cut 5 bases from V and 7 bases from J, with 24 bases between. CDR3 DNA: TGTGCCAGCAGCCCATCGGAGGGGGAGAGTCCGACAAATGAGCAGTTCTTC. Its protein is CASSPSEGESPTNEQFF.

This clonotype has more than one count but fewer than ten. The V and J genes are TRBV4-1 and TRBJ2-5; the D is unclear. The V and J ends lost 3 bases and 5 bases respectively, with 10 bases between them. Per germline, CDR1 MGHRA and CDR2 YSYEKL. This CDR3 comprises 13 residues. The CDR3 protein is CASSHPNGETQYF. CDR3 in DNA: TGCGCCAGCAGCCACCCCAACGGGGAGACCCAGTACTTC.

This chain uses TRBV27 with TRBJ2-1; TRBD1 aligns across 7 bases. Trimming cost V 2 bases and J 2 bases; bases outside gene matches: 3. The CDR3 is 15 amino acids. Germline lookup yields CDR1 MNHEY and CDR2 SMNVEV (reference sequence). The CDR3 DNA sequence: TGTGCCAGCAGTTTAGGGACAGACCCCTACAATGAGCAGTTCTTC. This sequence encodes CASSLGTDPYNEQFF.

The chain links TRBV12-3 or TRBV12-4 to TRBJ1-2, with D unclear. This CDR3 is built from 16 residues. V was pared by 5 bases and J by 4 bases, with 20 bases between. The CDR3 DNA follows: TGTGCCAGCAGTGTAGAGCGGGTATCAAGCCTCTATGGCTACACCTTC. Its protein is CASSVERVSSLYGYTF.

The count of this clonotype is one. The rearrangement joins TRBV20-1 to TRBJ2-2, with 11 bases identical to TRBD1. With 0 bases clipped from V and 6 bases from J, the junction kept 15 bases outside the gene matches. The CDR3 consists of 19 residues. Germline CDR1 and CDR2: DFQATT and SNEGSKA (reference sequence). The CDR3 nucleotides read TGCAGTGCTAGAGATTTTATGCTTGGGACAGGGGGTACCGCCGGGGAGCTGTTTTTT. This gives the protein CSARDFMLGTGGTAGELFF.

The chain uses TRBV15 and TRBJ2-7, with 8 bases identical to TRBD1. Germline trimming cut 4 bases from V and 2 bases from J; bases unmatched to any gene: 4. The CDR3 has 14 residues. CDR1 is LNHNV and CDR2 is YYDKDF in the germline V gene (reference sequence). In DNA, the CDR3 is TGTGCCACCAGCAAGGACAGGGAGGCCTACGAGCAGTACTTC. Translation gives CATSKDREAYEQYF.

The chain recombines TRBV20-1 with TRBJ1-1; no clear D. The germline V and J ends were trimmed by 8 bases and 1 base, with 11 bases remaining between them. Germline CDR1 reads DFQATT; CDR2 reads SNEGSKA (reference sequence). The CDR3 has 12 amino acids. The CDR3 nucleotides read TGCAGTCCGAGGGAGGGGAACACTGAAGCTTTCTTT. Protein sequence: CSPREGNTEAFF.

V is TRBV7-9 and J is TRBJ2-1; 9 bases align to TRBD2. The CDR3 has 15 residues. Germline V gene lookup returns CDR1 SEHNR and CDR2 FQNEAQ (reference sequence). The junction had 5 bases not matched to a gene; V was cut back by 4 bases and J by 4 bases. This CDR3 reads CASSYERGAYNEQFF. CDR3 nucleotides: TGTGCCAGCAGCTACGAGCGGGGGGCTTACAATGAGCAGTTCTTC.